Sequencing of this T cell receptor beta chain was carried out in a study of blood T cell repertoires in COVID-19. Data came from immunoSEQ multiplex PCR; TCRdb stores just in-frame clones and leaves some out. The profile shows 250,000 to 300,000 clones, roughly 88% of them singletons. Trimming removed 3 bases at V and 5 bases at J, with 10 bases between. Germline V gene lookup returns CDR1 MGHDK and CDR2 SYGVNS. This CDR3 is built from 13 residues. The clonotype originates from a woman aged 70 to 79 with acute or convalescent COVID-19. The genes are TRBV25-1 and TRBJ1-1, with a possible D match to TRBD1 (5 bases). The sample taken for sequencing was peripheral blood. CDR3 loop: CASSDGALTEAFF. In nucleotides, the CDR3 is TGTGCCAGCAGTGATGGGGCCTTGACTGAAGCTTTCTTT.